Listed here are 26 T cell receptor beta chains from one sample, sequenced in a study of blood T cell repertoires in COVID-19. The data were produced by immunoSEQ multiplex PCR, yet TCRdb's version contains in-frame clones alone and is incomplete. This table holds 200,000 to 300,000 clones, roughly four fifths found once. Sequencing input: peripheral blood. These receptors all stem from a man aged 50-60 years with acute or convalescent COVID-19.

V usage is TRBV7-9 and J usage is TRBJ2-7; 7 positions agree with TRBD2. J gave up 6 bases and V 5 bases, and 4 bases lay outside the gene matches. Per the germline V gene, CDR1 is SEHNR and CDR2 is FQNEAQ (reference sequence). This CDR3 has 12 residues. DNA of the CDR3: TGTGCCAGCAGCCTGGGGGGGTCCGAGCAGTACTTC. Translating it yields CASSLGGSEQYF.

The chain couples TRBV24-1 to TRBJ2-1, with TRBD2 matching over 12 bases. There are 19 residues in the CDR3. The junction had 10 bases not matched to a gene; V was cut back by 5 bases and J by 0 bases. Germline lookup yields CDR1 KGHDR and CDR2 SFDVKD. The CDR3 loop reads CATSGASGLAGYSYNEQFF. The DNA for the CDR3 is TGTGCCACCAGTGGAGCCTCCGGACTAGCGGGATACTCCTACAATGAGCAGTTCTTC.

Points on this clone: A read error may account for a junction end that differs from germline. Here the CDR3 reads CASTQNPGLGETQYF. The DNA of the CDR3 is TGTGCTAGCACCCAGAATCCAGGGTTGGGAGAGACCCAGTACTTC. V usage is TRBV7-7 and J usage is TRBJ2-5; a possible D gene is TRBD1 (5 bases). Germline V gene data show CDR1 as SSHAT and CDR2 as FNYEAQ (reference sequence). The length of the CDR3 is 15 residues.

V and J are TRBV5-1 and TRBJ2-7; 8 nucleotides line up with TRBD1. With V trimmed by 3 bases and J by 6 bases, 8 bases remained unmatched. The CDR3 has 14 residues. Germline values: CDR1 SGHRS, CDR2 YFSETQ. The CDR3 region is CASSSQGALLEQYF. For the CDR3, the DNA is TGCGCCAGCAGCTCCCAGGGGGCGCTTCTCGAGCAGTACTTC.

The DNA for the CDR3 is TGTGCCAGCAGCCTACCAAGCGGGAGGGGAGAGACCCAGTACTTC. Translation: CASSLPSGRGETQYF. The chain recombines TRBV5-4 with TRBJ2-5, with 10 positions matching TRBD2. J lost 4 bases, V lost 4 bases, and 7 bases had no gene match. Germline V gives CDR1 SGHNT, CDR2 YYREEE (reference sequence). The CDR3 has 15 amino acids.

This chain connects TRBV12-3 or TRBV12-4 to TRBJ1-5; possibly TRBD1 for D (6 bases). The CDR3 has 13 residues. The V end was cut by 7 bases, the J end by 8 bases, with 15 bases between. CDR3 sequence (DNA): TGTGCCAGCACCAAAGGGGGAGTGGAGCCCCAGCATTTT. Translated: CASTKGGVEPQHF.

This clone was counted a few times. V gene TRBV7-6 combines with J gene TRBJ2-7; D is possibly TRBD1 (6 bases). V lost 6 bases to trimming and J lost 2 bases, with 17 bases between them. The CDR3 is 15 residues long. Germline CDR1 and CDR2: SGHVS and FNYEAQ. CDR3 sequence: CASSPGQIVPYEQYF. The CDR3 DNA sequence: TGTGCCAGCAGTCCCGGACAGATAGTACCCTACGAGCAGTACTTC.

The chain couples TRBV7-3 to TRBJ1-6; 7 bases are a match to TRBD1. With V trimmed by 5 bases and J by 9 bases, 4 bases remained unmatched. CDR1 is SGHTA, CDR2 FQGTGA, per germline. The CDR3 consists of 13 residues. The CDR3 nucleotides are TGTGCCAGCAGCCCGACAGGGTCTTCACCCCTCCACTTT. Its translation: CASSPTGSSPLHF. The full variable domain, rest sourced from reference TRBV7-3 and TRBJ1-6, is GAGVSQTPSNKVTEKGKYVELRCDPISGHTALYWYRQSLGQGPEFLIYFQGTGAADDSGLPNDRFFAVRPEGSVSTLKIQRTERGDSAVYLCASSPTGSSPLHFGNGTRLTVT.

The chain combines TRBV7-2 with TRBJ1-2; TRBD1 agrees at 9 bases. The trim removed 5 bases at V and 8 bases at J, leaving 6 bases unmatched. The germline gives CDR1 SGHTA, CDR2 FQGNSA. CDR3 size: 13 residues. The CDR3 region is CASSVGQGLGYTF. The CDR3 DNA reads TGTGCCAGCAGCGTCGGACAGGGGCTCGGCTACACCTTC. Complete variable domain (other parts from reference TRBV7-2 and TRBJ1-2): GAGVSQSPSNKVTEKGKDVELRCDPISGHTALYWYRQSLGQGLEFLIYFQGNSAPDKSGLPSDRFSAERTGGSVSTLTIQRTQQEDSAVYLCASSVGQGLGYTFGSGTRLTVV.

The chain has TRBV7-9 and TRBJ2-4, with TRBD1 matching over 8 bases. V gave up 3 bases and J gave up 1 base; unmatched junction bases: 8. Germline V gene data show CDR1 as SEHNR and CDR2 as FQNEAQ (reference sequence). This CDR3 is built from 17 residues. DNA of the CDR3: TGTGCCAGCAGCTTCCGACAGGGGATCGGGGCCAAAAACATTCAGTACTTC. Encoded protein: CASSFRQGIGAKNIQYF.

This chain joins TRBV6-1 and TRBJ2-2, with D maybe TRBD1 (5 bases). The V gene's germline CDR1 is MNHNS and CDR2 SASEGT. V dropped 6 bases and J dropped 5 bases, with 7 bases sitting between them. The CDR3 runs to 12 residues. This CDR3 is CASRQGTGELFF. The CDR3 DNA sequence: TGTGCCAGCAGGCAGGGTACCGGGGAGCTGTTTTTT.

This clone appeared a single time. The gene calls are TRBV18 and TRBJ2-3; 11 bases are shared with TRBD2. The CDR3 totals 17 residues. V lost 2 bases, J lost 2 bases, and 6 bases stayed unmatched. In germline, CDR1 is KGHSH, CDR2 LQKENI. CDR3 in amino acids: CASSPFPSGGNTDTQYF. For the CDR3, the DNA is TGTGCCAGCTCACCATTTCCTAGCGGGGGGAACACAGATACGCAGTATTTT.

This clone was seen a few times. The chain has TRBV12-3 or TRBV12-4 and TRBJ1-2; the D is unclear. The V and J ends lost 5 bases and 7 bases respectively, with 14 bases between them. This CDR3 is built from 13 residues. CDR3 nucleotide sequence: TGTGCCAGCAGTCCCCAGGCACGGGGTGGCTACACCTTC. Translated: CASSPQARGGYTF.

DNA for the CDR3: TGTGCCTGGAGTGTACCCGCAGGACTGCCTGAAGCTTTCTTT. Translation gives CAWSVPAGLPEAFF. The genes are TRBV30 and TRBJ1-1; unclear D gene. CDR1 GTSNPN and CDR2 SVGIG come from the germline V gene (reference sequence). The CDR3 extends over 14 amino acids. The ends were cut back, 0 bases at V and 6 bases at J, with 14 bases in the middle.

The chain uses TRBV10-3 and TRBJ1-2; maybe TRBD1 (6 bases). CDR3 length: 15 residues. Trimming took off 3 bases at V and 4 bases at J, with 15 bases between the two ends. The V gene's germline CDR1 is ENHRY and CDR2 SYGVKD. The DNA for the CDR3 is TGTGCCATCAGTGAACAGGGACGGTCGGGCTATGGCTACACCTTC. This sequence encodes CAISEQGRSGYGYTF.

This clone appeared once. V usage is TRBV5-1 and J usage is TRBJ1-1, with 10 bases aligning to TRBD1. V was clipped by 4 bases and J by 1 base; unmatched bases: 7. There are 16 residues in the CDR3. Germline CDR1 reads SGHRS; CDR2 reads YFSETQ. CDR3 in DNA: TGCGCCAGCAGCCACGGACAGGGGGGCAGGAACACTGAAGCTTTCTTT. Protein product: CASSHGQGGRNTEAFF.

The chain joins TRBV11-3 to TRBJ2-3; weak D call: TRBD1 (7 bases). V was cut by 1 base and J by 6 bases, with 17 bases left in between. The CDR3 runs to 16 residues. Germline-derived CDR1 and CDR2 are SGHNT and YENEEA. This CDR3 reads CASSLVGGGSPDTQYF. As DNA, the CDR3 is TGTGCCAGCAGCTTAGTCGGAGGGGGCTCCCCGGATACGCAGTATTTT.

The chain uses TRBV10-3 and TRBJ2-5; the D gene is possibly TRBD1 (5 bases). The CDR3 contains 14 residues. V was clipped by 4 bases and J by 4 bases, with 13 bases between them. CDR1 is ENHRY, CDR2 SYGVKD, per germline. The CDR3 sequence is CAISVDRQGETQYF. The CDR3 nucleotides read TGTGCCATCAGTGTGGACCGGCAGGGAGAGACCCAGTACTTC.

CDR3 region: CAISSGTGQETQYF. CDR3 nucleotides: TGTGCCATCAGTTCCGGGACAGGGCAAGAGACCCAGTACTTC. The chain couples TRBV10-3 to TRBJ2-5; the match to TRBD1 covers 9 bases. The CDR3 extends over 14 amino acids. Per germline, CDR1 ENHRY and CDR2 SYGVKD. V was pared by 5 bases and J by 2 bases, with 3 bases of the junction left unmatched.

V usage is TRBV19 and J usage is TRBJ1-1; D not resolved. The V and J ends lost 3 bases and 1 base respectively, with 12 bases between them. The CDR3 contains 15 residues. Germline V gene sequence: CDR1 LNHDA, CDR2 SQIVND (reference sequence). CDR3 DNA: TGTGCCAGTAGTATGCAACCCACCGGGAACACTGAAGCTTTCTTT. This translates into CASSMQPTGNTEAFF.

In this sample, this clone turned up once. The chain is built from TRBV2 and TRBJ2-6; 10 bases map to TRBD1. Germline assignment: CDR1 SNHLY and CDR2 FYNNEI. V trimming: 8 bases; J trimming: 0 bases; junction bases outside the gene matches: 4. CDR3 length: 16 amino acids. The CDR3 DNA sequence: TGTGCCAGCTCAGGACAGGGGGGCTCTGGGGCCAACGTCCTGACTTTC. Translated, it gives CASSGQGGSGANVLTF.

The chain links TRBV30 to TRBJ1-1; D is uncertain. This CDR3 contains 13 residues. The germline V gene encodes CDR1 GTSNPN and CDR2 SVGIG (reference sequence). The V gene lost 2 bases and the J gene lost 1 base, with 8 bases spanning the gap. For the CDR3, the DNA is TGTGCCTGGAGTTCCCAGGCGAACACTGAAGCTTTCTTT. Amino acids: CAWSSQANTEAFF.

The V call is TRBV10-3, the J call TRBJ2-5; weak D call: TRBD2 (5 bases). From germline, CDR1 is ENHRY and CDR2 SYGVKD. Trimming left V 2 bases short and J 4 bases short, with 17 bases between. The CDR3 has 16 residues. The CDR3 region has the DNA TGTGCCATCAGTGAGGCTGGCGCGGGCCCAAGAGAGACCCAGTACTTC. Encoded protein: CAISEAGAGPRETQYF.

The rearrangement joins TRBV7-9 to TRBJ1-5; D is unclear. Trimming pared 3 bases from V and 7 bases from J, leaving 13 bases between. The CDR3 sequence is 14 residues long. CDR1 and CDR2 (germline): SEHNR, FQNEAQ (reference sequence). The chain's CDR3 is CASSFGTDLQPQHF. CDR3 nucleotide sequence: TGTGCCAGCAGCTTCGGAACAGATCTCCAGCCCCAGCATTTT.

This clone was seen just once. Here the CDR3 reads CASSPIGGRGNTEAFF. The DNA for the CDR3 is TGTGCCAGCAGCCCAATTGGTGGCAGGGGCAACACTGAAGCTTTCTTT. This sequence joins TRBV7-3 and TRBJ1-1; TRBD1 might be the D (6 bases). V was cut by 5 bases and J by 2 bases, with 18 bases left in between. The length of the CDR3 is 16 residues. The germline V gene encodes CDR1 SGHTA and CDR2 FQGTGA.

The rearrangement uses TRBV28 and TRBJ1-3, with D hard to call. With 6 bases removed from V and 0 bases from J, the gap between germline ends came to 12 bases. The germline V gene encodes CDR1 MDHEN and CDR2 SYDVKM. CDR3 length equals 15 residues. The CDR3 nucleotides are TGTGCCAGCAGGCGGGAACGTAGCTCTGGAAACACCATATATTTT. It translates to CASRRERSSGNTIYF.